The present TCR beta chain was sequenced within a study of T cell responses to AZD1222 COVID-19 vaccine. On this clone itself: Its antigen remains unidentified.

This table comes from immunoSEQ multiplex PCR, and its TCRdb copy is limited to in-frame clones, with some not included. The data contain 150,000 or so clones, about nine tenths of them seen just once; the ten biggest clones take up less than 2%. The length of the CDR3 is 12 residues. With 5 bases removed from V and 6 bases from J, the gap between germline ends came to 7 bases. The germline V gene encodes CDR1 SEHNR and CDR2 FQNEAQ (reference sequence). General study findings and limits: Females made up more of the donors, who were largely white British, and clonal diversity may have come out too low. Mapped onto spike, vaccine-associated CD4 TCRs spanned it and were dominant at 160-218 and 743-854. The repertoires were collected only after the peak T cell response. An increase in Spike-specific TCR breadth and depth was observed after two AZD1222 doses.

Material: peripheral blood, obtained on day 0 of AZD1222 vaccination. This TCR came from an adult in good health. The chain is built from TRBV7-9 and TRBJ1-4; TRBD1 is a possible D gene (5 bases). CDR3 amino acids: CASSPGDEKLFF. The CDR3 DNA sequence: TGTGCCAGCAGCCCGGGGGATGAAAAACTGTTTTTT. Complete variable domain (other parts from reference TRBV7-9 and TRBJ1-4): DTGVSQNPRHKITKRGQNVTFRCDPISEHNRLYWYRQTLGQGPEFLTYFQNEAQLEKSRLLSDRFSAERPKGSFSTLEIQRTEQGDSAMYLCASSPGDEKLFFGSGTQLSVL.